The clone carrying this T cell receptor (beta chain) was recorded at least ten times. What it binds is not known. This sample was taken from a study of T cells in Graves' hyperthyroidism and ophthalmopathy. Graves' hyperthyroidism is called stable when ophthalmopathy does not progress within 18 months. Notes on the study in general: Model-based prediction identified ophthalmopathy a median about 6.8 months prior to its onset. Within blood appeared most thyroid clonotypes that had expanded above 0.001. Stable hyperthyroidism and ophthalmopathy were separated using 13 V-J signatures.

This CDR3 has 14 amino acids. Germline V lookup: CDR1 DFQATT, CDR2 SNEGSKA (reference sequence). The V gene end was trimmed by 0 bases and the J gene end by 4 bases; junction bases not matched to a gene: 5. TCR beta CDR3 regions were amplified from RNA. First-round RT-PCR targeting the TCR CDR3 was performed with the HTBI primer set. TCRdb independently ran MiXCR on the multiplex PCR reads; one entry per CDR3 protein. This sample has 700,000 to 850,000 distinct CDR3 sequences, with approximately 36% found just once. The TCR originated in a woman in her thirties or forties with Graves' hyperthyroidism. The sample consisted of blood. V usage is TRBV20-1 and J usage is TRBJ1-1, with 7 positions matching TRBD1. The CDR3 loop is CSAREGGGSTEAFF. The CDR3 DNA follows: TGCAGTGCTAGAGAGGGAGGGGGCAGCACTGAAGCTTTCTTT.